This T cell receptor beta chain was identified during a study of low-dose radiotherapy and immunotherapy resistance in tumors. The wider study: Fractions of 0.5 Gy went to Cohort 1 every 2 weeks, totaling 6.5 Gy.

Regarding time point: after trial treatment. Treatment reported: LDRT plus nivolumab, ipilimumab, low-dose cyclophosphamide and aspirin (RACIN trial). The length of the CDR3 is 15 residues. The V end lost 1 base, the J end lost 4 bases, and 14 bases lay between the germline ends. Per the germline V gene, CDR1 is SEHNR and CDR2 is FQNEAQ (reference sequence). Both TCRalpha and TCRbeta chains were reverse transcribed with V-gene-specific primers. The authors amplified TCRs for approximately 18 PCR cycles with a constant-region primer and a V-primer adapter. In TCRdb, the reads were re-called with MiXCR into one record per CDR3 protein. The table records tens of thousands of distinct CDR3 sequences, around 20% of them present only once. This clonotype was seen repeatedly, ten times or more.

V usage is TRBV7-9 and J usage is TRBJ2-7, with D perhaps matching TRBD1 (5 bases). This TCR came from a female donor with ovarian cancer. The sequencing here drew on PBMCs, taken after low-dose radiotherapy plus immunotherapy. As DNA, the CDR3 is TGTGCCAGCAGCTTAGTTGGAGACAGTTCTTACGAGCAGTACTTC. Amino acids: CASSLVGDSSYEQYF.